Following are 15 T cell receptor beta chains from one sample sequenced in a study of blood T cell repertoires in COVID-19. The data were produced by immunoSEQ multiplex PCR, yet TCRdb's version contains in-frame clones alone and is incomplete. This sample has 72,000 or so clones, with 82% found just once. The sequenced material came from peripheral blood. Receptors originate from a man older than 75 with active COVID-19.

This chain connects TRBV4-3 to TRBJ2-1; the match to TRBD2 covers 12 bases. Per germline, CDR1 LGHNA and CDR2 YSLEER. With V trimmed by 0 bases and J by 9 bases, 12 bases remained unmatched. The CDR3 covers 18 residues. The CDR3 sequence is CASSQEWGTSGHGGEQFF. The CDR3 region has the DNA TGCGCCAGCAGCCAAGAGTGGGGGACTAGCGGGCATGGCGGTGAGCAGTTCTTC.

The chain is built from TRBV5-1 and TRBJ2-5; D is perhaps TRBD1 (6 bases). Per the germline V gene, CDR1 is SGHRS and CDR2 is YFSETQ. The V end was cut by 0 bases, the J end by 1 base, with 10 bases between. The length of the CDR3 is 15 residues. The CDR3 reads CASSLDTGPQETQYF. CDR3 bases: TGCGCCAGCAGCTTGGATACAGGGCCCCAAGAGACCCAGTACTTC.

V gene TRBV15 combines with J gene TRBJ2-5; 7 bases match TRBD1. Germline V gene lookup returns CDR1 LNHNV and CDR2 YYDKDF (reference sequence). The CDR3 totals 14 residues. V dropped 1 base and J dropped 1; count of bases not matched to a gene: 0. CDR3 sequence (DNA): TGTGCCACCAGCAGAGGGGACAGCCAAGAGACCCAGTACTTC. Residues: CATSRGDSQETQYF.

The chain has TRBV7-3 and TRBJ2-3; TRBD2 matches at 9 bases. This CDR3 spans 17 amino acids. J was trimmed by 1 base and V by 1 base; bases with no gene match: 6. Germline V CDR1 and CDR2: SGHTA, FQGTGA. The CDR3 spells CASSLMASGTGTDTQYF. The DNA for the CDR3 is TGTGCCAGCAGCTTAATGGCTAGCGGGACTGGCACAGATACGCAGTATTTT.

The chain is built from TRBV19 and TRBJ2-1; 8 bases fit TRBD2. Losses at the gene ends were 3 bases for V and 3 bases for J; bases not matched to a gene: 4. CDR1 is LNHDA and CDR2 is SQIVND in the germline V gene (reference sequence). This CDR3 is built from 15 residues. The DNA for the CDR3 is TGTGCCAGTAGTATCGATAGCGGGGACTACAATGAGCAGTTCTTC. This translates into CASSIDSGDYNEQFF.

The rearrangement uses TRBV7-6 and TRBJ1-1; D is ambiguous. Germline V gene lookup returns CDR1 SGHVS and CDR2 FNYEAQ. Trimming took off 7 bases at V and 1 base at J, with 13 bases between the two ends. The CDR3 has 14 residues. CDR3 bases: TGTGCCAGCATGTCGGCGGGCGGGAACACTGAAGCTTTCTTT. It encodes CASMSAGGNTEAFF.

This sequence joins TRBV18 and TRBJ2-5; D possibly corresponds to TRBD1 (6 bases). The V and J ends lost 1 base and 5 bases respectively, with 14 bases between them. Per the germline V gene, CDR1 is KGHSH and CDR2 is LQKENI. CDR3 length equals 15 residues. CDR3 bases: TGTGCCAGCTCACCACTTGGGGGCCTTTTCGAGACCCAGTACTTC. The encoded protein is CASSPLGGLFETQYF.

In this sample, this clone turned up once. The CDR3 DNA is TGTGCCAGCAGCCCCGGGGGGGTAAGAGGATACGAGCAGTACTTC. As protein: CASSPGGVRGYEQYF. The chain recombines TRBV7-3 with TRBJ2-7, with 8 nucleotides matching TRBD2. J was trimmed by 4 bases and V by 5 bases; bases with no gene match: 10. This CDR3 comprises 15 residues. The V gene's germline CDR1 is SGHTA and CDR2 FQGTGA.

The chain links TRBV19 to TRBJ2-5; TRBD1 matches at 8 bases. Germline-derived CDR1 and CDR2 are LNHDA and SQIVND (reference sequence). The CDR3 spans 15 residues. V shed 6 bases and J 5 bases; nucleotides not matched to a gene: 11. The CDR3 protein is CASRASQGAWETQYF. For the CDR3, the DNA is TGTGCCAGTAGGGCAAGCCAGGGGGCTTGGGAGACCCAGTACTTC.

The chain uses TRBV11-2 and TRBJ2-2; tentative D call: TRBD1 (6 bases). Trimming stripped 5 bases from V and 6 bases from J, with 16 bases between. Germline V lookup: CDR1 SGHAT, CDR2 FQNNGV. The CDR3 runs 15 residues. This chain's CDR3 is CASSTNNQGSGELFF. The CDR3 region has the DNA TGTGCCAGCAGCACAAACAATCAGGGGTCCGGGGAGCTGTTTTTT.

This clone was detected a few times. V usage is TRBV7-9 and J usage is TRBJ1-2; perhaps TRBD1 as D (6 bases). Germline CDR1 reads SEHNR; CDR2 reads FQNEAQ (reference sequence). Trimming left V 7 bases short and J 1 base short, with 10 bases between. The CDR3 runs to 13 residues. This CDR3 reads CASTRQVNYGYTF. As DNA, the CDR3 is TGTGCCAGCACAAGACAGGTTAACTATGGCTACACCTTC.

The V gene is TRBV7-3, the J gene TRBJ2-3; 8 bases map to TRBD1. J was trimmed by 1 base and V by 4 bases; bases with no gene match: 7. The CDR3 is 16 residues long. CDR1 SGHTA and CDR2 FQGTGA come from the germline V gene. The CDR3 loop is CASSSQGATRTDTQYF. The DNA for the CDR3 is TGTGCCAGCAGCTCCCAGGGGGCGACACGCACAGATACGCAGTATTTT.

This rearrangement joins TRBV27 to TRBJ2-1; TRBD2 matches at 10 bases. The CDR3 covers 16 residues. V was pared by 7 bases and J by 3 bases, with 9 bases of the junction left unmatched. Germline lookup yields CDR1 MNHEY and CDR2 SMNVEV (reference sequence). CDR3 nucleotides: TGTGCCAGCACCACTAGGCTAGCGGGAGACTACAATGAGCAGTTCTTC. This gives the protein CASTTRLAGDYNEQFF.

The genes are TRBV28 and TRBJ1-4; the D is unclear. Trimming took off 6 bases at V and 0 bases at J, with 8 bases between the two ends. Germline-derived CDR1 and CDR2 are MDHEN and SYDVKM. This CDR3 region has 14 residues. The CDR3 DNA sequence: TGTGCCAGCAGGCGTCTTGCAACTAATGAAAAACTGTTTTTT. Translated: CASRRLATNEKLFF.

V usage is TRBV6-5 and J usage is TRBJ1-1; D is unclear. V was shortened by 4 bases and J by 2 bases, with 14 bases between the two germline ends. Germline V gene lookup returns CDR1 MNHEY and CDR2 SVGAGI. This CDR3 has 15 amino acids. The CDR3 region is CASSSLPELNTEAFF. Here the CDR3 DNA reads TGTGCCAGCAGTTCCCTCCCGGAGCTAAACACTGAAGCTTTCTTT.